Below, 2 T cell receptor beta chains from the same sample are listed, as sequenced in a study of T cells in pancreatic ductal adenocarcinoma. Surgery without prior neoadjuvant therapy was the treatment of the selected pancreatic ductal adenocarcinoma patients. Profiled with immunoSEQ multiplex PCR; TCRdb holds only in-frame clones, not every one. The data show approximately 19,000 clones, about 90% seen once. Sequencing was done on a sample of PBMCs. The receptors stem from a human donor with pancreatic ductal adenocarcinoma.

In its sample, this clone was seen once. The chain employs TRBV9 and TRBJ2-5; 14 bases agree with TRBD2. This CDR3 spans 20 amino acids. Germline CDR1 is SGDLS and CDR2 is YYNGEE. Germline trimming cut 0 bases from V and 1 base from J; bases unmatched to any gene: 11. The CDR3 bases are TGTGCCAGCAGCGTAGGCTCCGGACTAGCGGGGGGCCGTGGCCAAGAGACCCAGTACTTC. Translated: CASSVGSGLAGGRGQETQYF.

The chain couples TRBV9 to TRBJ2-2; the D gene is possibly TRBD1 (5 bases). This CDR3 comprises 16 residues. The V gene's germline CDR1 is SGDLS and CDR2 YYNGEE. The V end lost 0 bases, the J end lost 0 bases, and 9 bases lay between the germline ends. CDR3: CASSVGQGANTGELFF. The CDR3 region has the DNA TGTGCCAGCAGCGTAGGTCAGGGCGCGAACACCGGGGAGCTGTTTTTT.